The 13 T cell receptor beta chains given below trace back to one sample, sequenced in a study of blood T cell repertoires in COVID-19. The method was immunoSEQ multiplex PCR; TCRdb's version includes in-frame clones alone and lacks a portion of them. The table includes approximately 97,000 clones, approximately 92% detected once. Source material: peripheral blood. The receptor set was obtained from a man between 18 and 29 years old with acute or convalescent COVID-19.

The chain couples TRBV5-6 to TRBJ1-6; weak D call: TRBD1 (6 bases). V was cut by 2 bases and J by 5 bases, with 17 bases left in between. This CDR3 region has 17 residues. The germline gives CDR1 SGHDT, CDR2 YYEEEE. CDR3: CASSLRPTGMNNSPLHF. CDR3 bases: TGTGCCAGCAGCTTAAGGCCTACAGGGATGAATAATTCACCCCTCCACTTT.

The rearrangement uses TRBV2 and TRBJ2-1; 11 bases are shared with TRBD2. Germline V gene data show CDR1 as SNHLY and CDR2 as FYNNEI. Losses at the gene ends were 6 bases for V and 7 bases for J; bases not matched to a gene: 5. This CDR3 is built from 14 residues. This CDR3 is CASRVTSGNNEQFF. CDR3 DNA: TGTGCCAGCAGGGTGACTAGCGGGAATAATGAGCAGTTCTTC.

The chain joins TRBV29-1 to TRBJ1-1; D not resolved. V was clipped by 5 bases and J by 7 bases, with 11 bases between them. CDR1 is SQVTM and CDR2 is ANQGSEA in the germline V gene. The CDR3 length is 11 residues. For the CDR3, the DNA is TGCAGCGTTCACTCAGGCGATGAAGCTTTCTTT. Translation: CSVHSGDEAFF.

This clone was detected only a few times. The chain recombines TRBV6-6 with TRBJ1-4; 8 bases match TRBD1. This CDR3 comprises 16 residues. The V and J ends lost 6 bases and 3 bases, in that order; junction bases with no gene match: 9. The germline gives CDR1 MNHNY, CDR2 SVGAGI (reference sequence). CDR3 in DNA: TGTGCCAGCAGCCTGGACAGGGACGTCTCTAATGAAAAACTGTTTTTT. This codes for CASSLDRDVSNEKLFF.

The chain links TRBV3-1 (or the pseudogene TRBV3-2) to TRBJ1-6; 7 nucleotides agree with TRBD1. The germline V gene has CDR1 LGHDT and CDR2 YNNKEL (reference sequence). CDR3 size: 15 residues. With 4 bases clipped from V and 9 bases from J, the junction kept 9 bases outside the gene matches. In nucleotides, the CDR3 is TGTGCCAGCAGCCCTCGGACAGGCGGAAGTTCACCCCTCCACTTT. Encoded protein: CASSPRTGGSSPLHF.

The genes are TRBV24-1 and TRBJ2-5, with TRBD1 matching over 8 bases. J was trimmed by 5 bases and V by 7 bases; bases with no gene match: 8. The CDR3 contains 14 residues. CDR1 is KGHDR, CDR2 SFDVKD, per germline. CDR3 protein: CATSLTGAFETQYF. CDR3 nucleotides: TGTGCCACCAGCTTGACAGGGGCTTTCGAGACCCAGTACTTC.

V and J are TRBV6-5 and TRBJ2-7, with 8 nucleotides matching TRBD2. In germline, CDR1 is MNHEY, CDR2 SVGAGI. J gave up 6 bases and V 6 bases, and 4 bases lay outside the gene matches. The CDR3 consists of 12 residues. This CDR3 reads CASRAGGGEQYF. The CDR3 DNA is TGTGCCAGCAGGGCGGGGGGTGGCGAGCAGTACTTC.

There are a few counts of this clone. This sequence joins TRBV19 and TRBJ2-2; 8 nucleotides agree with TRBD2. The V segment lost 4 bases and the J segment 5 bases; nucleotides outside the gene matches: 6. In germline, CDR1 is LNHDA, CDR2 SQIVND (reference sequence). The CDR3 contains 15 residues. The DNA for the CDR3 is TGTGCCAGTAGTAAAGCGGGAGTAAATACCGGGGAGCTGTTTTTT. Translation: CASSKAGVNTGELFF. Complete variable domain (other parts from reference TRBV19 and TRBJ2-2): DGGITQSPKYLFRKEGQNVTLSCEQNLNHDAMYWYRQDPGQGLRLIYYSQIVNDFQKGDIAEGYSVSREKKESFPLTVTSAQKNPTAFYLCASSKAGVNTGELFFGEGSRLTVL.

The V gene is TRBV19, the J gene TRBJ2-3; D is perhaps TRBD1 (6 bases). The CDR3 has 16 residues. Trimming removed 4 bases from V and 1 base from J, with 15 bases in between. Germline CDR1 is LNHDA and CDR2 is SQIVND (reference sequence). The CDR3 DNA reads TGTGCCAGTAGTACAACCGGGACAAAGGGCACAGATACGCAGTATTTT. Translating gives CASSTTGTKGTDTQYF.

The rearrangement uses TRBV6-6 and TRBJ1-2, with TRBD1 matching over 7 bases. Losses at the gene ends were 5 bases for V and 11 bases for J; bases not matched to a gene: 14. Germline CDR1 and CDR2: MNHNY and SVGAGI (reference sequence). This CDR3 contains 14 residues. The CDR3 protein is CASSGTDRRVDYTF. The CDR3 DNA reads TGTGCCAGCAGTGGGACGGACAGGCGGGTTGATTACACCTTC.

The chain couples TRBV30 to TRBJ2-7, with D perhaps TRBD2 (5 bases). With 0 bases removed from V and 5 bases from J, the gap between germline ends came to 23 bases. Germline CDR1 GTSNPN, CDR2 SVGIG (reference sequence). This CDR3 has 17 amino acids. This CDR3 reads CAWSVPPPGNRYNEQYF. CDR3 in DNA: TGTGCCTGGAGTGTACCCCCACCGGGAAACAGATACAACGAGCAGTACTTC.

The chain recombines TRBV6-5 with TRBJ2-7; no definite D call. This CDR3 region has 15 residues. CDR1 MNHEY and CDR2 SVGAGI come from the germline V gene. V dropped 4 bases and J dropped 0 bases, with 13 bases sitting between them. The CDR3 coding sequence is TGTGCCAGCAGTTCCTCGACGCGGAGCTCCTACGAGCAGTACTTC. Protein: CASSSSTRSSYEQYF.

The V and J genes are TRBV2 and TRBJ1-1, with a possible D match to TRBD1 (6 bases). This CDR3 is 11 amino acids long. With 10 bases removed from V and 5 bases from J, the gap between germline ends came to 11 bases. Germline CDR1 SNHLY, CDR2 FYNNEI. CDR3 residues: CATTTGTEAFF. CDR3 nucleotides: TGTGCCACGACGACAGGTACTGAAGCTTTCTTT.